This T cell receptor (beta chain) was sequenced in a study of spatial heterogeneity in lung cancer. Study context: Detection consistently yielded more beta chains than alpha chains.

TCRdb re-derived calls from the 5' RACE reads in MiXCR, one entry per CDR3 protein. The sample consists of roughly 120,000 distinct CDR3 sequences, less than 14% of them appearing once. Time point denoted: blood at routine non-recurrence follow-up after resection. TCRs were sequenced from unsorted whole RNA of tumor, nontumor lung or PBMC. Germline lookup yields CDR1 SQVTM and CDR2 ANQGSEA. V lost 4 bases, J lost 2 bases, and 4 bases stayed unmatched. This CDR3 is built from 13 residues. Sequencing used PBMCs, obtained at follow-up. V usage is TRBV29-1 and J usage is TRBJ2-5; TRBD1 matches at 7 bases. This clonotype was obtained from a female donor with early-stage non-small cell lung cancer. Here the CDR3 reads CSVAGQIQETQYF. The CDR3 DNA reads TGCAGCGTTGCGGGACAGATACAAGAGACCCAGTACTTC.